The 25 T cell receptor beta chains below come from one sample, sequenced in a study of T cells in Graves' hyperthyroidism and ophthalmopathy. The TCR beta CDR3 regions underwent amplification using RNA transcripts as the source. An initial round of RT-PCR targeting the TCR CDR3 relied on the HTBI primer set. A single record per CDR3 protein comes from TCRdb applying MiXCR to the multiplex PCR reads. This sample carries over 250,000 distinct CDR3 sequences, under 30% of them seen once, and the ten largest clones take over 25%. Sequencing was done on a sample of blood. The receptors were sampled from a man in his forties with Graves' hyperthyroidism that later progressed to Graves' ophthalmopathy.

The V gene is TRBV12-3 or TRBV12-4, the J gene TRBJ1-1; 7 nucleotides align to TRBD1. The CDR3 length is 18 residues. V lost 6 bases, J lost 0 bases, and 16 bases stayed unmatched. The CDR3: CASRPLRTGTPLNTEAFF. In nucleotides, the CDR3 is TGTGCCAGCAGACCCCTTCGGACAGGAACGCCTTTGAACACTGAAGCTTTCTTT.

This clonotype was detected ten times or more. CDR3 nucleotide sequence: TGTGCCAGCACCCCCAACGTGGAGACCCAGTACTTC. Protein sequence: CASTPNVETQYF. The chain joins TRBV6-1 to TRBJ2-5; no definite D call. The CDR3 loop spans 12 amino acids. The germline gives CDR1 MNHNS, CDR2 SASEGT. Trimming left V 7 bases short and J 5 bases short, with 11 bases between.

This clonotype was counted ten times or more. The chain recombines TRBV15 with TRBJ1-2; D is unresolved. Trimming took off 5 bases at V and 4 bases at J, with 11 bases between the two ends. In germline, CDR1 is LNHNV, CDR2 YYDKDF (reference sequence). There are 13 residues in the CDR3. CDR3 sequence (DNA): TGTGCCACCAGCGGAGGAGTGGGCTATGGCTACACCTTC. Its translation: CATSGGVGYGYTF.

The chain uses TRBV12-3 or TRBV12-4 and TRBJ1-1; no firm D call. The germline V and J ends were trimmed by 0 bases and 3 bases, with 14 bases remaining between them. The CDR3 consists of 16 residues. CDR3 sequence reads: CASSLAPGPADTEAFF. The CDR3 region has the DNA TGTGCCAGCAGTTTAGCTCCCGGGCCGGCGGACACTGAAGCTTTCTTT.

The chain has TRBV6-5 and TRBJ2-5, with D perhaps TRBD1 (5 bases). V was trimmed by 2 bases and J by 5 bases, leaving 12 bases between them. Germline loops: CDR1 MNHEY, CDR2 SVGAGI. CDR3 size: 14 residues. The CDR3 is CASSYIGARETQYF. CDR3 DNA sequence: TGTGCCAGCAGTTACATAGGGGCGAGGGAGACCCAGTACTTC.

The genes are TRBV27 and TRBJ2-7; possible D gene TRBD2, 6 bases. This CDR3 is 13 amino acids long. Germline V gene lookup returns CDR1 MNHEY and CDR2 SMNVEV (reference sequence). V lost 6 bases, J lost 0 bases, and 9 bases lay in between. As DNA, the CDR3 is TGTGCCAGCAGGCTAGCGCTCTCCTACGAGCAGTACTTC. Translating gives CASRLALSYEQYF.

This clonotype has a count of ten or more. This sequence joins TRBV4-2 and TRBJ2-7; 8 bases fit TRBD1. CDR3 length: 16 residues. CDR1 LGHNA and CDR2 YNFKEQ come from the germline V gene. V dropped 3 bases and J dropped 5; count of bases not matched to a gene: 12. DNA for the CDR3: TGTGCCAGCAGCCAGGCCCGAAGTCAGGGGGCGGACGAGCAGTACTTC. Its protein product is CASSQARSQGADEQYF.

This clonotype was recorded at least ten times. In nucleotides, the CDR3 is TGTGCCAGCAGTTTGGGGGCTCCTCGTCAGCCCCAGCATTTT. Protein sequence: CASSLGAPRQPQHF. The J gene is TRBJ1-5, the V gene TRBV12-3 or TRBV12-4; possibly TRBD1 for D (6 bases). There are 14 residues in the CDR3. V dropped 3 bases and J dropped 6 bases, with 12 bases sitting between them.

Details on this clonotype: Possible read error: a much larger clone is one base away. CDR3 protein: CARSLGREFYEQYF. The CDR3 nucleotides read TGTGCCCGGAGTCTGGGAAGGGAATTCTACGAGCAGTACTTC. This chain connects TRBV30 to TRBJ2-7; D gene unclear. CDR1 and CDR2 from the germline V gene are GTSNPN and SVGIG (reference sequence). The CDR3 sequence is 14 residues long.

The chain recombines TRBV12-3 or TRBV12-4 with TRBJ1-5, with a possible D match to TRBD1 (5 bases). Trimming removed 2 bases from V and 5 bases from J, with 13 bases in between. The CDR3 has 15 residues. This chain's CDR3 is CASSLRREGHQPQHF. In nucleotides, the CDR3 is TGTGCCAGCAGTTTACGCAGGGAGGGGCATCAGCCCCAGCATTTT.

V usage is TRBV12-3 or TRBV12-4 and J usage is TRBJ2-7; TRBD1 is a possible D gene (6 bases). The germline V and J ends were trimmed by 5 bases and 3 bases, with 11 bases remaining between them. The CDR3 length is 13 residues. CDR3 sequence (DNA): TGTGCCAGCAGTGGGGGCAGGTTCTACGAGCAGTACTTC. Amino acids: CASSGGRFYEQYF.

J is TRBJ1-2 and V is TRBV7-8; no firm D call. Germline V lookup: CDR1 SGHVS, CDR2 FQNEAQ. CDR3 length: 14 amino acids. The ends were cut back, 3 bases at V and 1 base at J, with 9 bases in the middle. CDR3 region: CASSLDGYNYGYTF. In DNA, the CDR3 is TGTGCCAGCAGCTTGGACGGTTATAACTATGGCTACACCTTC.

The chain uses TRBV6-2 or TRBV6-3 and TRBJ2-5; D perhaps matches TRBD2 (5 bases). CDR1 is MNHEY, CDR2 SVGEGT, per germline. The V and J ends lost 7 bases and 0 bases respectively, with 21 bases between them. The CDR3 has 17 residues. The CDR3 nucleotides read TGTGCCAGCACTGTTAGCGTGCCCGCGGACTACCAAGAGACCCAGTACTTC. Translating it yields CASTVSVPADYQETQYF.

This clonotype was found many times. The J gene is TRBJ1-2, the V gene TRBV28; TRBD1 matches at 8 bases. Germline loops: CDR1 MDHEN, CDR2 SYDVKM. After removal of 5 bases from V and 5 bases from J, the junction contained 4 bases not matched to a gene. The CDR3 runs to 13 residues. The CDR3 region is CASSGQGAYGYTF. The CDR3 DNA reads as TGTGCCAGCAGTGGCCAGGGGGCTTATGGCTACACCTTC.

This clonotype came up many times. The chain recombines TRBV5-5 with TRBJ1-2, with D possibly being TRBD1 (5 bases). This CDR3 contains 15 residues. The germline CDR1 and CDR2 sequences are SGHKS and YYEKEE (reference sequence). Between the trimmed V and J ends, which lost 0 bases and 4 bases, there was a span of 13 bases. DNA of the CDR3: TGTGCCAGCAGCTTGGGCGCGAGGGGCCCCTATGGCTACACCTTC. It yields the protein CASSLGARGPYGYTF.

In this sample, this clonotype turned up many times. This chain links TRBV12-3 or TRBV12-4 with TRBJ2-1, with 9 bases matching TRBD2. CDR3 length: 15 amino acids. V shed 8 bases, J shed 10 bases, and the junction held 15 bases outside the gene matches. The DNA of the CDR3 is TGTGCCAGCTCCCCCCCCCCAGGGACTAGCTTAGAGCAGTTCTTC. Translated: CASSPPPGTSLEQFF.

The chain employs TRBV6-1 and TRBJ1-2; no reliable D call. This CDR3 spans 13 amino acids. With 3 bases removed from V and 4 bases from J, the gap between germline ends came to 9 bases. Per germline, CDR1 MNHNS and CDR2 SASEGT. CDR3 coding DNA: TGTGCCAGCAGTGACGAATCCCCCTATGGCTACACCTTC. Protein sequence: CASSDESPYGYTF.

Only a few counts were recorded for this clonotype. V is TRBV3-1 and J is TRBJ1-5; D is ambiguous. The CDR3 is 17 amino acids. V was clipped by 0 bases and J by 5 bases, with 17 bases between them. Germline CDR1 LGHDT, CDR2 YNNKEL (reference sequence). The CDR3 region has the DNA TGTGCCAGCAGCCAAGATCTATTGGGGAGAAACCATCAGCCCCAGCATTTT. Amino acids: CASSQDLLGRNHQPQHF.

This clonotype has a count of ten or more. A read error may account for a junction end that differs from germline. The rearrangement joins TRBV4-1 to TRBJ2-7; 8 nucleotides match TRBD2. This CDR3 comprises 16 residues. Germline V lookup: CDR1 MGHRA, CDR2 YSYEKL. For the CDR3, the DNA is TGCGCCAACAGCCAAGCAGGTGCGGGACTAGCCTACGAGCAGTACTTC. The encoded protein is CANSQAGAGLAYEQYF.

This clonotype was counted many times. The missing conserved phenylalanine or tryptophan at the end of this CDR3 makes a read error likely. The rearrangement uses TRBV5-1 and TRBJ1-1; no clear D. V shed 0 bases and J shed 5 bases, with 14 bases lying between them. Germline CDR1 is SGHRS and CDR2 is YFSETQ. The CDR3 totals 15 residues. The CDR3 DNA follows: TGCGCCAGCAGCTTGGAGATTCTGACATTGACTGAAGCTTTCCTT. Its protein product is CASSLEILTLTEAFL.

The V and J genes are TRBV2 and TRBJ1-1, with TRBD1 identical over 8 bases. V lost 5 bases and J lost 0; bases outside the gene matches: 5. Germline CDR1 SNHLY, CDR2 FYNNEI. The CDR3 has 15 residues. The CDR3 region is CASSNRGGVNTEAFF. The CDR3 nucleotides read TGTGCCAGCAGTAACAGGGGGGGGGTGAACACTGAAGCTTTCTTT.

A few counts support this clonotype. V and J are TRBV20-1 and TRBJ2-7; 7 bases fit TRBD2. In germline, CDR1 is DFQATT, CDR2 SNEGSKA (reference sequence). V trimming: 2 bases; J trimming: 2 bases; junction bases outside the gene matches: 6. The CDR3 is made up of 14 amino acids. As DNA, the CDR3 is TGCAGTGCTAGAAGGTCTAGCGGTCCCTACGAGCAGTACTTC. As protein: CSARRSSGPYEQYF.

This clonotype has only a few counts. Written as DNA, the CDR3 is TGCGCCAGCAGCTGGGCCGGGACAGGGAAATACAATGAGCAGTTCTTC. This gives the protein CASSWAGTGKYNEQFF. V is TRBV5-1 and J is TRBJ2-1, with 9 bases matching TRBD1. There are 16 residues in the CDR3. The V segment lost 3 bases and the J segment 4 bases; nucleotides outside the gene matches: 8. Germline values: CDR1 SGHRS, CDR2 YFSETQ.

A remark on this clonotype: This may be a read error, as it is one base from a much larger clone. The V call is TRBV12-3 or TRBV12-4, the J call TRBJ2-4; tentatively, D is TRBD2 (5 bases). The CDR3 is 15 residues long. CDR3 in DNA: TGTGCCAGCAGTTTAGCGAGAGGGATCGGAAACATTCGGTACTTC. Translated, it gives CASSLARGIGNIRYF.

The chain combines TRBV24-1 with TRBJ1-2; D unresolved. The germline V gene has CDR1 KGHDR and CDR2 SFDVKD. V lost 4 bases to trimming and J lost 2 bases, with 7 bases between them. This CDR3 has 13 residues. CDR3 coding DNA: TGTGCCACCAGTGAAGAGGACAACTATGGCTACACCTTC. Translated, it gives CATSEEDNYGYTF.